Listed below are T cell receptor beta chains from one sample, sequenced in a study of neoadjuvant anti-PD-1 for oral cavity cancer. Assay: immunoSEQ multiplex PCR; the TCRdb copy retains only in-frame clones and omits some. Here the sample spans 10,000 to 15,000 clones, 67% being singletons. Sequencing was performed on PBMCs, taken after nivolumab (anti-PD-1) treatment. The receptor set was obtained from a person aged 35-80 years with oral cavity squamous cell carcinoma. Each CDR3 is given with its conserved first and last residue. The order of the fields is D gene, J gene, V gene, clone size, CDR3 DNA, CDR3 protein. D genes are given only for firm matches. Clone size appears in some rows only: once, few, many, or a class for an expanded clone.

D gene: -; J gene: TRBJ2-7; V gene: TRBV10-2; clone size: -; CDR3 DNA: TGCGCCAGCAGCTCCGGGGACGGGACCTACGAGCAGTACTTC; CDR3 protein: CASSSGDGTYEQYF
D gene: TRBD1; J gene: TRBJ2-7; V gene: TRBV11-2; clone size: -; CDR3 DNA: TGTGCCAGCAGCAGACAGGGGAGCGAGCAGTACTTC; CDR3 protein: CASSRQGSEQYF
D gene: -; J gene: TRBJ1-2; V gene: TRBV30; clone size: -; CDR3 DNA: TGTACCTACGGATTTGGCTACACCTTC; CDR3 protein: CTYGFGYTF
D gene: -; J gene: TRBJ1-1; V gene: TRBV7-6; clone size: -; CDR3 DNA: TGTGCCAGCAGCCCCTCGGGGGGGACCACTGAAGCTTTCTTT; CDR3 protein: CASSPSGGTTEAFF
D gene: -; J gene: TRBJ2-3; V gene: TRBV12-5; clone size: -; CDR3 DNA: TGTGCTAGTGGCGACTCTGGAGATACGCAGTATTTT; CDR3 protein: CASGDSGDTQYF
D gene: -; J gene: TRBJ2-2; V gene: TRBV7-6; clone size: few; CDR3 DNA: TGTGCCAGCAGCCCGGGTGTTCGGCAGGGGGGTCCCGGGGAGCTGTTTTTT; CDR3 protein: CASSPGVRQGGPGELFF
D gene: -; J gene: TRBJ2-1; V gene: TRBV11-2; clone size: -; CDR3 DNA: TGTGCCAGCAGCCTCAGAGGGCTGACCTCCTACAATGAGCAGTTCTTC; CDR3 protein: CASSLRGLTSYNEQFF
D gene: -; J gene: TRBJ1-1; V gene: TRBV9; clone size: few; CDR3 DNA: TGTGCCAGCAGCGTAGGAAGTGGCACTGAAGCTTTCTTT; CDR3 protein: CASSVGSGTEAFF
D gene: -; J gene: TRBJ2-5; V gene: TRBV27; clone size: few; CDR3 DNA: TGTGCCAGCAGTTTAGCTAGTGCCTTCCAAGAGACCCAGTACTTC; CDR3 protein: CASSLASAFQETQYF
D gene: -; J gene: TRBJ1-1; V gene: TRBV11-2; clone size: -; CDR3 DNA: TGTGCCAGCACGCAACAGACGAACACTGAAGCTTTCTTT; CDR3 protein: CASTQQTNTEAFF
D gene: TRBD1; J gene: TRBJ1-5; V gene: TRBV7-9; clone size: -; CDR3 DNA: TGTGCCAGCACCAGGGGGGCGGGCGCCCAGCATTTT; CDR3 protein: CASTRGAGAQHF
D gene: -; J gene: TRBJ2-7; V gene: TRBV2; clone size: -; CDR3 DNA: TGTGCCAGCAGCGCCGGACTGGGGTACGAGCAGTACTTC; CDR3 protein: CASSAGLGYEQYF
D gene: TRBD1; J gene: TRBJ2-7; V gene: TRBV11-2; clone size: -; CDR3 DNA: TGTGCCAGCAGGCCCTCCGGGACAGGGTACGAGCAGTACTTC; CDR3 protein: CASRPSGTGYEQYF
D gene: -; J gene: TRBJ2-1; V gene: TRBV5-6; clone size: -; CDR3 DNA: TGTGCCAGCAGCTTGGCTGGCGGCGCGGGTGAGCAGTTCTTC; CDR3 protein: CASSLAGGAGEQFF
D gene: -; J gene: TRBJ2-7; V gene: TRBV28; clone size: -; CDR3 DNA: TGTGCCAGCAGTTCTGGGAACAGCCGCCACGAGCAGTACTTC; CDR3 protein: CASSSGNSRHEQYF
D gene: TRBD2; J gene: TRBJ2-5; V gene: TRBV10-1; clone size: -; CDR3 DNA: TGCGCCAGCATCCGCGGAGAGTGCGGGAGAAGGGAAGAGACCCAGTACTTC; CDR3 protein: CASIRGECGRREETQYF
D gene: -; J gene: TRBJ1-4; V gene: TRBV19; clone size: -; CDR3 DNA: TGTGCCAGTAGGTTGTCCGGGACGTTAAATGAAAAACTGTTTTTT; CDR3 protein: CASRLSGTLNEKLFF
D gene: -; J gene: TRBJ2-7; V gene: TRBV2; clone size: -; CDR3 DNA: TGTGCCAGCATCGGCAGCTCCTACGAGCAGTACTTC; CDR3 protein: CASIGSSYEQYF
D gene: -; J gene: TRBJ1-1; V gene: TRBV6-5; clone size: -; CDR3 DNA: TGTGCCAGCAGCAACCTACAGGGTTCGAGGACTGAAGCTTTCTTT; CDR3 protein: CASSNLQGSRTEAFF
D gene: -; J gene: TRBJ1-4; V gene: TRBV28; clone size: -; CDR3 DNA: TGTGCCAGCAGTTTGACAGCAACAACTAATGAAAAACTGTTTTTT; CDR3 protein: CASSLTATTNEKLFF
D gene: TRBD2; J gene: TRBJ2-1; V gene: TRBV29-1; clone size: -; CDR3 DNA: TGCAGCGTTGGAGGGCCCGGGGGGGGAAGGTACAATGAGCAGTTCTTC; CDR3 protein: CSVGGPGGGRYNEQFF
D gene: -; J gene: TRBJ1-1; V gene: TRBV30; clone size: -; CDR3 DNA: TGTGCCTGGAGTGTAGTAGGTGCGAACACTGAAGCTTTCTTT; CDR3 protein: CAWSVVGANTEAFF
D gene: -; J gene: TRBJ1-2; V gene: TRBV5-5; clone size: -; CDR3 DNA: TGTGCCAGCAGCTTGGCCGGAGGAGCTAACTATGGCTACACCTTC; CDR3 protein: CASSLAGGANYGYTF
D gene: TRBD2; J gene: TRBJ2-3; V gene: TRBV4-1; clone size: -; CDR3 DNA: TGCGCCAGCAGCCAAGATCTCGGGACTAGCGGGAGGGCCGTTCCAGATACGCAGTATTTT; CDR3 protein: CASSQDLGTSGRAVPDTQYF
D gene: TRBD1; J gene: TRBJ1-2; V gene: TRBV27; clone size: -; CDR3 DNA: TGTGCCAGCAGCCCCATCGGCAGGGGGAGTTTTGGCTACACCTTC; CDR3 protein: CASSPIGRGSFGYTF
D gene: -; J gene: TRBJ2-7; V gene: TRBV10-3; clone size: -; CDR3 DNA: TGTGCCATCAGTGTGGCAGCTCAAGGGTACGAGCAGTACTTC; CDR3 protein: CAISVAAQGYEQYF
D gene: -; J gene: TRBJ2-5; V gene: TRBV6-5; clone size: -; CDR3 DNA: TGTGCCAGCAGTTCGTTTACAGGGAGCCAAGAGACCCAGTACTTC; CDR3 protein: CASSSFTGSQETQYF
D gene: -; J gene: TRBJ2-3; V gene: TRBV10-3; clone size: -; CDR3 DNA: TGTGCCATCAGTGCCGCTAGCGCAGGGACGCAGTATTTT; CDR3 protein: CAISAASAGTQYF
D gene: -; J gene: TRBJ1-1; V gene: TRBV30; clone size: -; CDR3 DNA: TGTGCCTGGAGCGTACGGGTGGGAGGCGCTTTCTTT; CDR3 protein: CAWSVRVGGAFF
D gene: TRBD2; J gene: TRBJ2-3; V gene: TRBV18; clone size: few; CDR3 DNA: TGTGCCAGCTCACCACCAGAACTAGCGGGAGGTGGTACGCAGTATTTT; CDR3 protein: CASSPPELAGGGTQYF